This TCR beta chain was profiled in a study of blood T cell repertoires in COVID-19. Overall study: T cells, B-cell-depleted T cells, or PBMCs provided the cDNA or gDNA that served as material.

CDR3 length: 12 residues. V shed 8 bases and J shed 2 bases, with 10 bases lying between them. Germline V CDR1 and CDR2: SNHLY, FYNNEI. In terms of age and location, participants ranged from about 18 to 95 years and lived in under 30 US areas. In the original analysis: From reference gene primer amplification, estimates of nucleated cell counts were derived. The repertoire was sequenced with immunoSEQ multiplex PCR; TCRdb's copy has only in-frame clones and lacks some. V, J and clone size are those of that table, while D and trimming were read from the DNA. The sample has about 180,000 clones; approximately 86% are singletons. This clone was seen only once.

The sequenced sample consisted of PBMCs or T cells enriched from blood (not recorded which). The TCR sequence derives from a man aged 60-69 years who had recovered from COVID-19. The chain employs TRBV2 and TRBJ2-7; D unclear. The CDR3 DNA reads TGTGCCAGCTCAGACACGACCTACGAGCAGTACTTC. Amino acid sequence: CASSDTTYEQYF. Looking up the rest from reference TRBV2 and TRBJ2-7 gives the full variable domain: EPEVTQTPSHQVTQMGQEVILRCVPISNHLYFYWYRQILGQKVEFLVSFYNNEISEKSEIFDDQFSVERPDGSNFTLKIRSTKLEDSAMYFCASSDTTYEQYFGPGTRLTVT.